This TCR beta chain derives from a study of OX40 agonist ivuxolimab in advanced cancers. In the study overall: Age averaged around 59 years (range about 20 to 80), and roughly 82% were male. General study results and limits: Relative to CD4+, CD8+ T cells held more expanded clones on average.

Germline CDR1 and CDR2: ENHRY and SYGVKD. The CDR3 is made up of 20 amino acids. J gave up 0 bases and V 3 bases, and 16 bases lay outside the gene matches. In regard to this clone: The antigen is unknown.

Exclusion applied to patients with autoimmune disease history or systemic immunosuppression. Blood got drawn at baseline, again on cycle 4 day 1, and then on cycle 7 day 1. Generated by immunoSEQ multiplex PCR, the TCRdb table keeps only in-frame clones and is missing some. Here the sample spans about 120,000 clones, over 75% being singletons. J is TRBJ2-1 and V is TRBV10-3; 8 nucleotides agree with TRBD2. The sequence was collected from an adult with an advanced solid tumor such as melanoma, head and neck, liver or kidney cancer. Sequenced here: CD4+ or CD8+ T cells sorted from blood, sampled in a trial of the OX40 agonist ivuxolimab. This CDR3 is CAISDSSGGLKSGSYNEQFF. The CDR3 DNA sequence: TGTGCCATCAGTGACTCGAGCGGGGGCCTAAAAAGCGGCTCCTACAATGAGCAGTTCTTC.